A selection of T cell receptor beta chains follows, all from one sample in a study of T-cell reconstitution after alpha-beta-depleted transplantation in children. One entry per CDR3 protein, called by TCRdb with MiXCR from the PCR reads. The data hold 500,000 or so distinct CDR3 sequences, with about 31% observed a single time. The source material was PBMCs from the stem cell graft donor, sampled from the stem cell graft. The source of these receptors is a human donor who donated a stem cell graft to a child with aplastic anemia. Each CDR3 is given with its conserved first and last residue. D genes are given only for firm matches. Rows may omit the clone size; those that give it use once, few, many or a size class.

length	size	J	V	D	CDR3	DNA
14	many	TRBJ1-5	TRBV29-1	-	CSVETGNSNQPQHF	TGCAGCGTTGAAACAGGGAATAGCAATCAGCCCCAGCATTTT
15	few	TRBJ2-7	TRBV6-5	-	CASKTRGVSIDEQYF	TGTGCCAGCAAAACGAGGGGAGTAAGTATTGACGAGCAGTACTTC
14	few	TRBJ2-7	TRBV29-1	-	CSVAEVGSSYEQYF	TGCAGCGTTGCGGAGGTAGGCAGCTCCTACGAGCAGTACTTC
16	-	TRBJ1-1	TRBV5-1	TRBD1	CASSPHRGIMNTEAFF	TGCGCCAGCAGCCCACACAGGGGAATCATGAACACTGAAGCTTTCTTT
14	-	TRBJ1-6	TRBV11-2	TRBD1	CASSSGQGGAPLHF	TGTGCCAGCAGCTCGGGACAGGGAGGAGCACCCCTCCACTTT
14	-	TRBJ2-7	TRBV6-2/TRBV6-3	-	CASHTLGGEYEQYF	TGTGCCAGCCACACACTAGGAGGCGAGTACGAGCAGTACTTC
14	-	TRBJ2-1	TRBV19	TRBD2	CASSIPGGGNEQFF	TGTGCCAGTAGTATTCCGGGGGGAGGGAATGAGCAGTTCTTC
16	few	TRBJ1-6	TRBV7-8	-	CASSAGGAGYNSPLHF	TGTGCCAGCAGCGCCGGCGGGGCAGGCTATAATTCACCCCTCCACTTT
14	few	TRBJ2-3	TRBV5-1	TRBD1	CASSQGQGADTQYF	TGCGCCAGCAGCCAAGGACAGGGCGCTGATACGCAGTATTTT
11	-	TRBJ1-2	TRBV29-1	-	CSYDGPFGYTF	TGCAGCTATGATGGTCCCTTCGGCTACACCTTC
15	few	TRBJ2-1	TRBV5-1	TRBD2	CASSGISGRGNEQFF	TGCGCCAGCAGCGGCATTAGCGGGAGGGGCAATGAGCAGTTCTTC
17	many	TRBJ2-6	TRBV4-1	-	CASSQDAGGGGANVLTF	TGCGCCAGCAGCCAAGATGCCGGAGGAGGTGGGGCCAACGTCCTGACTTTC
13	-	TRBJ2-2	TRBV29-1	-	CSVEDTNTGELFF	TGCAGCGTTGAAGATACGAACACCGGGGAGCTGTTTTTT
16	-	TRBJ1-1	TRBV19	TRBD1	CASSRWTGLGTSEAFF	TGTGCCAGTAGTAGATGGACAGGTCTCGGAACATCTGAAGCTTTCTTT
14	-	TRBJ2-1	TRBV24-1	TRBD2	CATSATSGRFEQFF	TGTGCCACCAGTGCGACTAGCGGGAGATTTGAGCAGTTCTTC
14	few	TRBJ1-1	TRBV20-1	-	CSARRGEPNTEAFF	TGCAGTGCACGACGCGGAGAACCTAACACTGAAGCTTTCTTT
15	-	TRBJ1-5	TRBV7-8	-	CASSLDSHSNQPQHF	TGTGCCAGCAGCTTGGACAGCCATAGCAATCAGCCCCAGCATTTT
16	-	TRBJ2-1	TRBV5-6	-	CASSWQGSISYNEQFF	TGTGCCAGCAGCTGGCAGGGTTCCATCTCCTACAATGAGCAGTTCTTC
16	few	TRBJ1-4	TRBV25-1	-	CASSVRSGRINEKLFF	TGTGCCAGCAGTGTTAGGTCGGGACGCATTAATGAAAAACTGTTTTTT
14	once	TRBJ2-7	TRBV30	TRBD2	CAWSLLAGSYEQYF	TGTGCCTGGAGTTTGTTAGCGGGAAGCTACGAGCAGTACTTC
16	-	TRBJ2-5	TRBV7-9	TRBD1	CASSLARTGRGETQYF	TGTGCCAGCAGCTTAGCAAGGACAGGGAGAGGGGAGACCCAGTACTTC
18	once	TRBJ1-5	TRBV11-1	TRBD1	CASSSGQGGALGNQPQHF	TGTGCCAGCAGCTCTGGACAGGGCGGTGCCCTCGGCAATCAGCCCCAGCATTTT
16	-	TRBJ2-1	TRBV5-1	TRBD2	CASSWGLAGGYNEQFF	TGCGCCAGCAGCTGGGGACTAGCGGGAGGCTACAATGAGCAGTTCTTC
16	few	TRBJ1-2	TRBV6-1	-	CASTPREGTRNYGYTF	TGTGCCAGCACTCCCCGGGAGGGGACCCGTAACTATGGCTACACCTTC
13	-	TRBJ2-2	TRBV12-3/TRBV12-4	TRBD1	CASCFRGTGELFF	TGTGCCAGCTGCTTCAGGGGGACCGGGGAGCTGTTTTTT
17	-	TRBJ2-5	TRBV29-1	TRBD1	CSALGRGTGPGRETQYF	TGCAGCGCCCTCGGTCGAGGGACAGGGCCTGGAAGGGAGACCCAGTACTTC
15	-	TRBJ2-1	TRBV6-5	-	CASSTRDSSYNEQFF	TGTGCCAGCAGTACCCGGGACTCCTCCTACAATGAGCAGTTCTTC
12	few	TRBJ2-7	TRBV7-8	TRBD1	CASSLDRGEQYF	TGTGCCAGCAGCTTAGACAGGGGCGAGCAGTACTTC
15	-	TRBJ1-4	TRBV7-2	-	CASSLYTGSNEKLFF	TGTGCCAGCAGCTTGTACACAGGGTCTAATGAAAAACTGTTTTTT
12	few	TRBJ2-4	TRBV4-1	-	CASSQERQTQYF	TGCGCCAGCAGCCAAGAGCGGCAAACGCAGTACTTC
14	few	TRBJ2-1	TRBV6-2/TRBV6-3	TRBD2	CASSGGSRSNEQFF	TGTGCCAGCAGTGGCGGGAGCAGGTCCAATGAGCAGTTCTTC
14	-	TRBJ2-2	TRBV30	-	CAWKSGTITGELFF	TGTGCCTGGAAATCCGGGACAATAACCGGGGAGCTGTTTTTT
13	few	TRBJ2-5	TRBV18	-	CASSPRGPETQYF	TGTGCCAGCTCACCACGGGGCCCGGAGACCCAGTACTTC
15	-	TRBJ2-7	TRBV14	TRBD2	CASSQRSGTSYEQYF	TGTGCCAGCAGCCAAAGGAGCGGGACCTCCTACGAGCAGTACTTC
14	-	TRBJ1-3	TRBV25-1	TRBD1	CTSRQTGSVNTIYF	TGTACCAGCCGCCAGACAGGGTCGGTAAACACCATATATTTT
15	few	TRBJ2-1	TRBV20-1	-	CSARGSGSSYNEQFF	TGCAGTGCTAGAGGTTCCGGTAGCTCCTACAATGAGCAGTTCTTC
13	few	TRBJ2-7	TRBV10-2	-	CASNGRSNYEQYF	TGCGCCAGCAATGGCCGCTCAAACTACGAGCAGTACTTC
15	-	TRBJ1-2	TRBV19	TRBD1	CASSLPGGGNYGYTF	TGTGCCAGTAGTTTGCCAGGGGGCGGGAACTATGGCTACACCTTC
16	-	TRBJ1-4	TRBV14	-	CASSPRAGRFDEKLFF	TGTGCCAGCAGCCCGCGTGCCGGGAGGTTCGATGAAAAACTGTTTTTT
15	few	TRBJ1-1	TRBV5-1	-	CASLPGGTANTEAFF	TGCGCCAGCCTTCCCGGGGGGACGGCGAACACTGAAGCTTTCTTT
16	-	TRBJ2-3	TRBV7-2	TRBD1	CASSSQGDGGTDTQYF	TGTGCCAGCAGCTCGCAGGGGGACGGGGGCACAGATACGCAGTATTTT
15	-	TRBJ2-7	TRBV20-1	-	CSARDLGGAGIEQYF	TGCAGTGCTAGAGATCTAGGGGGAGCAGGTATCGAGCAGTACTTC